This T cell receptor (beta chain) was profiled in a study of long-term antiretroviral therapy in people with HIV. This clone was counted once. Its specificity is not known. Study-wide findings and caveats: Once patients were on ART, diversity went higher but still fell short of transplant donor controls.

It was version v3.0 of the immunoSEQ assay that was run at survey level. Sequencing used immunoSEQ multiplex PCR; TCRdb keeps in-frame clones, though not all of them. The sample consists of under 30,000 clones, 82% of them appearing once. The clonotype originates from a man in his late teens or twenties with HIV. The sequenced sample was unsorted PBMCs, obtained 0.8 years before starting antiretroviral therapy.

The CDR3: CASSLARRLGTEAFF. CDR3 coding DNA: TGTGCCAGCAGCTTAGCTAGGAGACTCGGCACTGAAGCTTTCTTT. V gene TRBV7-9 combines with J gene TRBJ1-1; no firm D call. With 0 bases removed from V and 4 bases from J, the gap between germline ends came to 12 bases. The CDR3 is 15 amino acids. Germline lookup yields CDR1 SEHNR and CDR2 FQNEAQ (reference sequence).